These 6 T cell receptor beta chains originate from one sample sequenced in a study of control samples from healthy donors and cancer patients. TCRdb's table, derived via immunoSEQ multiplex PCR, lists solely in-frame clones and lacks some. In the table there are 170,000 or so clones, under 95% of which are singletons. The source material was blood. The origin of the receptors is a woman younger than 35 in good health.

V and J are TRBV4-2 and TRBJ2-7; 12 nucleotides agree with TRBD2. CDR1 and CDR2 from the germline V gene are LGHNA and YNFKEQ. V trimming: 5 bases; J trimming: 3 bases; junction bases outside the gene matches: 11. The CDR3 loop spans 17 amino acids. In DNA, the CDR3 is TGTGCCAGCAGCGTACGACTGACTAGCGGGGGATTCTACGAGCAGTACTTC. Protein product: CASSVRLTSGGFYEQYF.

This chain links TRBV29-1 with TRBJ2-7, with 10 bases matching TRBD2. The V gene end was trimmed by 4 bases and the J gene end by 5 bases; junction bases not matched to a gene: 17. The V gene's germline CDR1 is SQVTM and CDR2 ANQGSEA. This CDR3 comprises 17 residues. The CDR3 DNA reads as TGCAGCGTTGTACGACAGGTTTGGACTAGCGGTACGAACGAGCAGTACTTC. Translating it yields CSVVRQVWTSGTNEQYF.

V and J are TRBV19 and TRBJ1-1; tentative D call: TRBD1 (6 bases). CDR3 length equals 15 residues. Per germline, CDR1 LNHDA and CDR2 SQIVND (reference sequence). V was pared by 6 bases and J by 4 bases, with 18 bases between. CDR3 residues: CASRMEGGLSTEAFF. The DNA of the CDR3 is TGTGCCAGTAGAATGGAGGGGGGCTTGTCCACTGAAGCTTTCTTT.

This rearrangement joins TRBV7-9 to TRBJ2-5; D perhaps matches TRBD1 (6 bases). Trimming pared 4 bases from V and 2 bases from J, leaving 8 bases between. In germline, CDR1 is SEHNR, CDR2 FQNEAQ (reference sequence). This CDR3 comprises 13 residues. The DNA for the CDR3 is TGTGCCAGCAGCTCCGACAGGCAAGAGACCCAGTACTTC. It codes for CASSSDRQETQYF.

This chain connects TRBV15 to TRBJ1-3; no reliable D call. Germline V gene data show CDR1 as LNHNV and CDR2 as YYDKDF (reference sequence). Trimming took 0 bases from V and 2 from J, leaving 2 bases between them. The CDR3 length is 13 residues. Here the CDR3 reads CATSRDPGNTIYF. CDR3 coding DNA: TGTGCCACCAGCAGAGATCCTGGAAACACCATATATTTT.

This chain uses TRBV7-9 with TRBJ2-7; D may be TRBD1 (6 bases). The better agreement between TRBJ2-5 and the DNA end casts doubt on the J call. The germline gives CDR1 SEHNR, CDR2 FQNEAQ (reference sequence). CDR3 size: 14 residues. The CDR3 protein is CASKSLRGKETQYF. The CDR3 coding sequence is TGTGCCAGCAAATCGTTAAGGGGGAAGGAGACCCAGTACTTC.